The clone carrying this T cell receptor (beta chain) was recorded a few times. Germline CDR1 is SEHNR and CDR2 is FQNEAQ (reference sequence). V shed 5 bases and J shed 3 bases, with 14 bases lying between them. The CDR3 sequence is 14 residues long. Using immunoSEQ multiplex PCR, the repertoire was profiled, and TCRdb retains in-frame clones only, with some absent. The sample shows tens of thousands of clones, roughly 70% of them seen only once. The entry originates in a study of blood T cell repertoires in COVID-19. Whole-study context: Acute-phase and convalescent COVID-19 samples originated in the United States, Italy and Spain. T cells, B-cell-depleted T cells, or PBMCs supplied cDNA or gDNA.

V is TRBV7-9 and J is TRBJ2-7; the D gene is possibly TRBD1 (5 bases). The source of this sequence is a woman in her 50s with active or convalescent COVID-19. The sequenced sample consisted of peripheral blood. The CDR3 DNA follows: TGTGCCAGCAGCCCTCCGGACAACTACTACGAGCAGTACTTC. Its protein is CASSPPDNYYEQYF.